This is a list of T cell receptor beta chains from one sample in a study of technical replicates of blood from several donors. The data were produced by immunoSEQ multiplex PCR, yet TCRdb's version contains in-frame clones alone and is incomplete. The sample yields about 67,000 clones, roughly 98% seen once. What was sequenced was T cells isolated from PBMCs. The source is a human donor in good health. The CDR3 runs from the conserved cysteine through the conserved F or W. The D gene is left open where the match is weak. Clone size is shown for a subset of rows, as once, few, many or a class of expanded clone.

v_gene,abundance,j_gene,d_gene,CDR3aa,CDR3nt
TRBV7-3,.,TRBJ1-4,.,CASSLNSPTEKLFF,TGTGCCAGCAGCTTGAACAGTCCGACTGAAAAACTGTTTTTT
TRBV10-3,.,TRBJ1-1,.,CAISVYQGSMNTEAFF,TGTGCCATCAGTGTTTACCAGGGCAGCATGAACACTGAAGCTTTCTTT
TRBV6-5,.,TRBJ1-1,.,CASSYDMNTEAFF,TGTGCCAGCAGTTACGACATGAACACTGAAGCTTTCTTT
TRBV2,.,TRBJ2-3,TRBD1,CASRGTGGVTDTQYF,TGTGCCAGCAGGGGAACAGGGGGTGTGACAGATACGCAGTATTTT
TRBV29-1,.,TRBJ1-2,TRBD1,CSVLRQGGKGYTF,TGCAGCGTACTCCGACAGGGAGGAAAGGGCTACACCTTC
TRBV30,.,TRBJ1-1,.,CAWSDPRQRNTEAFF,TGTGCCTGGAGTGACCCGAGGCAGCGAAACACTGAAGCTTTCTTT
TRBV7-9,.,TRBJ2-2,TRBD2,CASSLATSGSPNTGELFF,TGTGCCAGCAGCTTAGCGACTAGCGGGAGCCCGAACACCGGGGAGCTGTTTTTT
TRBV7-9,.,TRBJ1-2,TRBD1,CASSLELSGTGFPYGYTF,TGTGCCAGCAGCTTAGAGTTGTCCGGGACAGGGTTCCCCTATGGCTACACCTTC
TRBV7-9,.,TRBJ2-1,.,CASSLVAGLSYNEQFF,TGTGCCAGCAGCTTAGTGGCGGGGCTCTCCTACAATGAGCAGTTCTTC
TRBV15,.,TRBJ2-3,.,CATSPWTEATADTQYF,TGTGCCACCAGTCCTTGGACGGAGGCCACCGCAGATACGCAGTATTTT
TRBV10-3,.,TRBJ2-5,TRBD2,CAISESTSPETQYF,TGTGCCATCAGTGAGTCGACTAGCCCCGAGACCCAGTACTTC
TRBV6-1,.,TRBJ1-2,TRBD1,CASEDHRGPNYGYTF,TGTGCCAGCGAGGACCACAGGGGCCCTAACTATGGCTACACCTTC
TRBV9,.,TRBJ2-3,.,CASSGAVGTDTQYF,TGTGCCAGCAGCGGTGCAGTCGGCACAGATACGCAGTATTTT
TRBV10-3,.,TRBJ2-5,.,CAISDGRVQETQYF,TGTGCCATCAGTGATGGCAGGGTGCAAGAGACCCAGTACTTC
TRBV27,.,TRBJ1-2,TRBD1,CASRTGGSSGYTF,TGTGCCAGCCGGACAGGGGGATCAAGTGGCTACACCTTC
TRBV15,once,TRBJ2-4,.,CATSRRPWGGDIQYF,TGTGCCACCAGCAGACGCCCCTGGGGAGGCGACATTCAGTACTTC
TRBV30,.,TRBJ2-2,.,CAWNHRNTGELFF,TGTGCCTGGAACCACAGGAACACCGGGGAGCTGTTTTTT
TRBV7-6,.,TRBJ2-3,TRBD2,CASSFALAGSTDTQYF,TGTGCCAGCAGCTTCGCACTAGCGGGAAGCACAGATACGCAGTATTTT
TRBV4-1,.,TRBJ2-2,TRBD2,CASSQLTSGRTNTGELFF,TGCGCCAGCAGCCAACTGACTAGCGGGAGGACGAACACCGGGGAGCTGTTTTTT
TRBV29-1,.,TRBJ2-5,TRBD1,CSARDSLQETQYF,TGCAGCGCCCGGGACAGCCTACAAGAGACCCAGTACTTC
TRBV2,.,TRBJ2-7,.,CASTSGSYEQYF,TGTGCCAGCACATCAGGCTCCTACGAGCAGTACTTC
TRBV19,.,TRBJ1-3,TRBD1,CASSIDRASGNTIYF,TGTGCCAGTAGTATCGACAGGGCATCTGGAAACACCATATATTTT
TRBV27,.,TRBJ1-1,TRBD1,CASRTRQGLNTEAFF,TGTGCCAGCAGGACAAGACAGGGGCTGAACACTGAAGCTTTCTTT
TRBV6-1,.,TRBJ1-1,.,CASSEPVKGVNTEAFF,TGTGCCAGCAGTGAACCAGTAAAGGGGGTGAACACTGAAGCTTTCTTT
TRBV6-5,.,TRBJ1-2,TRBD1,CASSYVGQGAGGYTF,TGTGCCAGCAGTTACGTAGGACAGGGGGCCGGTGGCTACACCTTC
TRBV28,once,TRBJ2-7,TRBD2,CASSLAETSGNYEQYF,TGTGCCAGCAGTCTCGCCGAGACTAGCGGCAACTACGAGCAGTACTTC
TRBV15,.,TRBJ1-2,.,CATSRDGSGNYGYTF,TGTGCCACCAGCAGAGATGGATCCGGGAACTATGGCTACACCTTC
TRBV5-1,.,TRBJ2-7,TRBD2,CASSGLAGPYEQYF,TGCGCCAGTAGCGGACTAGCGGGGCCCTACGAGCAGTACTTC
TRBV28,.,TRBJ1-1,TRBD1,CASSLPYDRGIMNTEAFF,TGTGCCAGCAGTTTACCGTATGACAGGGGGATTATGAACACTGAAGCTTTCTTT
TRBV27,.,TRBJ2-2,TRBD2,CASSLTSGRTRDGELFF,TGTGCCAGCAGTTTGACTAGCGGGAGAACGAGAGACGGGGAGCTGTTTTTT
TRBV11-2,.,TRBJ2-3,TRBD1,CASSPTTGATDTQYF,TGTGCCAGCAGCCCGACGACAGGGGCCACAGATACGCAGTATTTT
TRBV14,.,TRBJ2-3,TRBD1,CASSQYRGDTQYF,TGTGCCAGCAGCCAGTACAGGGGAGATACGCAGTATTTT
TRBV4-1,.,TRBJ2-7,TRBD1,CASSQAGTGYAYEQYF,TGCGCCAGCAGCCAAGCCGGGACAGGGTACGCCTACGAGCAGTACTTC
TRBV4-1,.,TRBJ2-1,TRBD2,CASSQDGNGRWNEQFF,TGCGCCAGCAGCCAAGATGGAAACGGGAGGTGGAATGAGCAGTTCTTC